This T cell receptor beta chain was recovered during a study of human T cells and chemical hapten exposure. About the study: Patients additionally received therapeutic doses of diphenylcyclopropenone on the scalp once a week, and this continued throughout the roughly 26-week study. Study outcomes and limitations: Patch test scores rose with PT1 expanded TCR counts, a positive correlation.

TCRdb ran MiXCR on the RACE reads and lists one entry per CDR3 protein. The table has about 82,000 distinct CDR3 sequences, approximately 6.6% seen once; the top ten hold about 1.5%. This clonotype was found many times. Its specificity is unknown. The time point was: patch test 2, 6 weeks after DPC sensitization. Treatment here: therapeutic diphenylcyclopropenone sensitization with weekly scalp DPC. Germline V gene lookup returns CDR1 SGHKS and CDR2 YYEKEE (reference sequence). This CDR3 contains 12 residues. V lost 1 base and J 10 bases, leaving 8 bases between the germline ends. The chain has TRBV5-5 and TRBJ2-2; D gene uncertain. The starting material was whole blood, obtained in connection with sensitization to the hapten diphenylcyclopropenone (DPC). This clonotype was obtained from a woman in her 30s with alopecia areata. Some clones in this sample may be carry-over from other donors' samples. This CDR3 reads CASSLSRAELFF. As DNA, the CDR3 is TGTGCCAGCAGCTTGTCCCGAGCGGAGCTGTTTTTT.